The 27 T cell receptor beta chains reported below all come from one sample, sequenced in a study of T cell changes during pregnancy in multiple sclerosis. Data came from immunoSEQ multiplex PCR; TCRdb stores just in-frame clones and leaves some out. The sample yields about 62,000 clones, roughly 87% seen once. Specimen: peripheral blood, collected in the first trimester of pregnancy. Every receptor here comes from a female donor with multiple sclerosis, enrolled in a pregnancy study.

The chain has TRBV19 and TRBJ1-1; tentative D call: TRBD1 (5 bases). The V gene's germline CDR1 is LNHDA and CDR2 SQIVND (reference sequence). V lost 0 bases and J 4 bases, leaving 9 bases between the germline ends. The CDR3 has 14 amino acids. CDR3 nucleotide sequence: TGTGCCAGTAGTATAGATCGGGGGAGCACTGAAGCTTTCTTT. It is translated as CASSIDRGSTEAFF.

The J gene is TRBJ2-7, the V gene TRBV2; 7 bases are shared with TRBD2. CDR1 and CDR2 from the germline V gene are SNHLY and FYNNEI. CDR3 size: 13 residues. Losses at the gene ends were 3 bases for V and 3 bases for J; bases not matched to a gene: 2. CDR3 DNA sequence: TGTGCCAGCAGTGATTGGGGGGGCTACGAGCAGTACTTC. Translating gives CASSDWGGYEQYF.

This chain links TRBV6-5 with TRBJ1-1, with D tentatively TRBD1 (6 bases). Trimming removed 3 bases from V and 3 bases from J, with 14 bases in between. This CDR3 spans 15 amino acids. Germline CDR1 reads MNHEY; CDR2 reads SVGAGI. CDR3: CASSYQGSRYTEAFF. The CDR3 nucleotides are TGTGCCAGCAGTTATCAGGGGTCGCGGTACACTGAAGCTTTCTTT.

The chain joins TRBV5-8 to TRBJ2-7; 7 nucleotides match TRBD1. CDR3 length: 15 amino acids. The V gene's germline CDR1 is SGHTS and CDR2 YDEGEE. J lost 1 base, V lost 8 bases, and 12 bases had no gene match. The chain's CDR3 is CAREPGQLTSYEQYF. In DNA form, the CDR3 reads TGTGCCAGAGAACCGGGACAGCTTACTTCCTACGAGCAGTACTTC.

The chain combines TRBV5-1 with TRBJ2-3; TRBD2 matches 10 bases. Germline V gene data show CDR1 as SGHRS and CDR2 as YFSETQ. J was trimmed by 1 base and V by 4 bases; bases with no gene match: 6. The CDR3 is 16 amino acids. The DNA of the CDR3 is TGCGCCAGCAGCACCAGCGGGGGGGCCGGCACAGATACGCAGTATTTT. Protein: CASSTSGGAGTDTQYF. The variable domain in full, with the rest retrieved from reference TRBV5-1 and TRBJ2-3, is KAGVTQTPRYLIKTRGQQVTLSCSPISGHRSVSWYQQTPGQGLQFLFEYFSETQRNKGNFPGRFSGRQFSNSRSEMNVSTLELGDSALYLCASSTSGGAGTDTQYFGPGTRLTVL.

This clone was recorded only once. The chain couples TRBV13 to TRBJ2-1; 10 bases fit TRBD2. Germline lookup yields CDR1 PRHDT and CDR2 FYEKMQ (reference sequence). J gave up 7 bases and V 2 bases, and 17 bases lay outside the gene matches. The CDR3 extends over 19 amino acids. CDR3 DNA sequence: TGTGCCAGCAGCTTATTTCGGGCTAGCGGGAGTATCGGACTGAATGAGCAGTTCTTC. Translated, it gives CASSLFRASGSIGLNEQFF.

The CDR3 loop reads CAIGRGGASRSPLHF. The CDR3, as DNA: TGTGCCATCGGCCGAGGGGGGGCGAGTAGATCACCCCTCCACTTT. The gene calls are TRBV10-3 and TRBJ1-6, with D possibly being TRBD1 (6 bases). The CDR3 consists of 15 residues. Trimming took 8 bases from V and 10 from J, leaving 21 bases between them. CDR1 and CDR2 from the germline V gene are ENHRY and SYGVKD.

The V call is TRBV27, the J call TRBJ1-1; D may be TRBD1 (5 bases). Germline values: CDR1 MNHEY, CDR2 SMNVEV (reference sequence). The CDR3 is 12 residues long. V lost 4 bases and J lost 6, with 9 bases in between. CDR3 sequence (DNA): TGTGCCAGCAGTTCTACAGGCTCTGAAGCTTTCTTT. It is translated as CASSSTGSEAFF.

This sequence joins TRBV7-9 and TRBJ1-2; 7 bases are shared with TRBD1. This CDR3 contains 14 residues. With 1 base clipped from V and 4 bases from J, the junction kept 3 bases outside the gene matches. Germline CDR1 and CDR2: SEHNR and FQNEAQ (reference sequence). The CDR3 DNA reads TGTGCCAGCAGCTTAGGGGGACAGCCCTATGGCTACACCTTC. Amino acid sequence: CASSLGGQPYGYTF.

The chain recombines TRBV6-5 with TRBJ2-5; possibly TRBD2 for D (6 bases). CDR3 length: 15 residues. The ends were cut back, 4 bases at V and 5 bases at J, with 17 bases in the middle. Germline CDR1 and CDR2: MNHEY and SVGAGI. CDR3 DNA: TGTGCCAGCAGTTTAGGCCGGGGGACGGTCGAGACCCAGTACTTC. It is translated as CASSLGRGTVETQYF.

The J gene is TRBJ1-3, the V gene TRBV30; D uncertain. Per the germline V gene, CDR1 is GTSNPN and CDR2 is SVGIG (reference sequence). V lost 4 bases and J 7 bases, leaving 29 bases between the germline ends. The CDR3 has 18 amino acids. The CDR3 DNA reads as TGTGCCTGGAACGTAGGCAAGTCGGAACTGGCCGCCGGGAACACCATATATTTT. Encoded protein: CAWNVGKSELAAGNTIYF. Together with reference TRBV30 and TRBJ1-3, the CDR3 gives the full variable domain: SQTIHQWPATLVQPVGSPLSLECTVEGTSNPNLYWYRQAAGRGLQLLFYSVGIGQISSEVPQNLSASRPQDRQFILSSKKLLLSDSGFYLCAWNVGKSELAAGNTIYFGEGSWLTVV.

The V gene is TRBV5-1, the J gene TRBJ2-7; weak D call: TRBD1 (5 bases). The ends were cut back, 0 bases at V and 5 bases at J, with 12 bases in the middle. Germline-derived CDR1 and CDR2 are SGHRS and YFSETQ. The CDR3 contains 14 residues. The CDR3 region is CASSLESRAHEQYF. The CDR3 DNA reads as TGCGCCAGCAGCTTGGAAAGCAGGGCCCACGAGCAGTACTTC.

The chain has TRBV10-3 and TRBJ2-7, with 9 bases fitting TRBD1. Germline CDR1 ENHRY, CDR2 SYGVKD. The CDR3 loop spans 18 amino acids. V lost 4 bases to trimming and J lost 1 base; unmatched junction nucleotides: 14. This CDR3 is CAISVENSGTGISYEQYF. For the CDR3, the DNA is TGTGCCATCAGTGTCGAGAACTCCGGGACAGGGATTTCCTACGAGCAGTACTTC.

The chain joins TRBV18 to TRBJ1-2; 7 nucleotides align to TRBD1. Germline CDR1 and CDR2: KGHSH and LQKENI. CDR3 size: 17 residues. V shed 5 bases, J shed 1 base, and the junction held 13 bases outside the gene matches. CDR3 protein: CASSTSGTALFNYGYTF. CDR3 sequence (DNA): TGTGCCAGCTCAACTTCCGGGACAGCCCTTTTTAACTATGGCTACACCTTC.

The gene calls are TRBV6-5 and TRBJ2-1; no clear D gene. The CDR3 totals 14 residues. Trimming removed 2 bases at V and 2 bases at J, with 7 bases between. The germline CDR1 and CDR2 sequences are MNHEY and SVGAGI. CDR3 nucleotide sequence: TGTGCCAGCAGTTACGGGCAGACCTACAATGAGCAGTTCTTC. The encoded protein is CASSYGQTYNEQFF.

V gene TRBV2 combines with J gene TRBJ2-1; D not certain. CDR3 length: 15 residues. CDR1 and CDR2 (germline): SNHLY, FYNNEI. V lost 3 bases to trimming and J lost 0 bases, with 9 bases between them. The CDR3 sequence: CASSEATSSYNEQFF. In DNA form, the CDR3 reads TGTGCCAGCAGTGAGGCAACCAGCTCCTACAATGAGCAGTTCTTC.

The chain is built from TRBV11-1 and TRBJ1-6; tentative D call: TRBD1 (5 bases). The CDR3 is made up of 13 amino acids. Germline V gene lookup returns CDR1 SGHAT and CDR2 FQDESV (reference sequence). V was trimmed by 3 bases and J by 10 bases, leaving 10 bases between them. Here the CDR3 reads CASSLQGGSPLHF. The CDR3 DNA is TGTGCCAGCAGCTTGCAGGGAGGATCACCCCTCCACTTT.

The chain is built from TRBV11-2 and TRBJ2-1; 7 nucleotides agree with TRBD2. The ends lost 1 base at V and 7 bases at J; junction bases unmatched: 7. CDR1 SGHAT and CDR2 FQNNGV come from the germline V gene. The CDR3 loop spans 15 amino acids. In nucleotides, the CDR3 is TGTGCCAGCAGCTTAGCGCCCGCGGGAGTGAATGAGCAGTTCTTC. It codes for CASSLAPAGVNEQFF.

The chain has TRBV6-6 and TRBJ2-7; 8 nucleotides line up with TRBD2. J gave up 1 base and V 6 bases, and 8 bases lay outside the gene matches. Germline CDR1 MNHNY, CDR2 SVGAGI (reference sequence). The length of the CDR3 is 15 residues. CDR3: CASSPTSAGSYEQYF. The DNA for the CDR3 is TGTGCCAGCAGCCCGACTAGCGCGGGATCCTACGAGCAGTACTTC.

This chain links TRBV27 with TRBJ2-1, with unresolved D. Trimming left V 2 bases short and J 2 bases short, with 10 bases between. CDR3 size: 15 residues. Germline-derived CDR1 and CDR2 are MNHEY and SMNVEV (reference sequence). The DNA of the CDR3 is TGTGCCAGCAGTTTACGCGGAGAGACCTACAATGAGCAGTTCTTC. Translated, it gives CASSLRGETYNEQFF.

This clone was seen once. This rearrangement joins TRBV7-2 to TRBJ1-1; TRBD1 might be the D (5 bases). V was shortened by 2 bases and J by 5 bases, with 12 bases between the two germline ends. CDR3 length equals 14 residues. CDR1 is SGHTA and CDR2 is FQGNSA in the germline V gene. CDR3 DNA: TGTGCCAGCAGCTTATATCGGGGGGAGACTGAAGCTTTCTTT. This translates into CASSLYRGETEAFF.

The chain has TRBV9 and TRBJ1-1; a possible D gene is TRBD1 (6 bases). The CDR3 extends over 15 amino acids. V lost 4 bases and J 4 bases, leaving 17 bases between the germline ends. Germline CDR1 is SGDLS and CDR2 is YYNGEE. The CDR3 here is CASSPQSGGPTEAFF. The CDR3 DNA is TGTGCCAGCAGCCCCCAGTCCGGGGGGCCCACTGAAGCTTTCTTT.

The rearrangement links TRBV10-2 to TRBJ1-1; D is uncertain. The CDR3 has 15 amino acids. Per the germline V gene, CDR1 is WSHSY and CDR2 is SAAADI. V lost 4 bases to trimming and J lost 4 bases, with 16 bases between them. CDR3 sequence: CASSARGMAGTEAFF. The CDR3 DNA sequence: TGCGCCAGCAGTGCCCGAGGGATGGCGGGCACTGAAGCTTTCTTT.

This clone was observed once. The chain combines TRBV19 with TRBJ2-1; no firm D call. Trimming took 3 bases from V and 8 from J, leaving 11 bases between them. There are 13 residues in the CDR3. Germline lookup yields CDR1 LNHDA and CDR2 SQIVND (reference sequence). CDR3 in DNA: TGTGCCAGTAGTATCCCCCGAGGCTATGAGCAGTTCTTC. It is translated as CASSIPRGYEQFF. The variable domain in full, completed from reference TRBV19 and TRBJ2-1, reads DGGITQSPKYLFRKEGQNVTLSCEQNLNHDAMYWYRQDPGQGLRLIYYSQIVNDFQKGDIAEGYSVSREKKESFPLTVTSAQKNPTAFYLCASSIPRGYEQFFGPGTRLTVL.

The chain is built from TRBV4-1 and TRBJ2-7, with D possibly matching TRBD1 (5 bases). Trimming took 1 base from V and 2 from J, leaving 12 bases between them. CDR3 length equals 15 residues. Per germline, CDR1 MGHRA and CDR2 YSYEKL. In DNA form, the CDR3 reads TGCGCCAGCAGCCAAGGTCCAGGGCTCCCCTACGAGCAGTACTTC. As protein: CASSQGPGLPYEQYF.

The J gene is TRBJ2-5, the V gene TRBV30; TRBD1 aligns across 9 bases. The CDR3 totals 13 residues. The germline V gene encodes CDR1 GTSNPN and CDR2 SVGIG (reference sequence). J was trimmed by 1 base and V by 4 bases; bases with no gene match: 1. The CDR3 loop reads CAWTTGGQETQYF. Here the CDR3 DNA reads TGTGCCTGGACGACAGGGGGCCAAGAGACCCAGTACTTC.

The CDR3 here is CASSLEPNSYNEQFF. The CDR3, as DNA: TGTGCCAGCAGCTTGGAGCCCAACTCCTACAATGAGCAGTTCTTC. V usage is TRBV5-6 and J usage is TRBJ2-1; D gene uncertain. Trimming removed 0 bases at V and 0 bases at J, with 7 bases between. The germline CDR1 and CDR2 sequences are SGHDT and YYEEEE. This CDR3 contains 15 residues.